This T cell receptor (beta chain) was recorded in a study of T cell responses to AZD1222 COVID-19 vaccine. Broader study findings: Regions 160-218 and 743-854 dominated among vaccine-associated CD4 TCRs spanning spike. Females made up more of the donors, who were largely white British, and clonal diversity may have come out too low. All repertoire sampling was performed exclusively after the peak T cell response. Spike-specific TCRs gained breadth and depth after people received two AZD1222 doses.

This table comes from immunoSEQ multiplex PCR, and its TCRdb copy is limited to in-frame clones, with some not included. The table has some 150,000 clones, around 86% seen once. Comment on this clone: Its antigen is not known.

This TCR was recovered from an adult who received the AZD1222 COVID-19 vaccine. The specimen was peripheral blood, collected 28 days after the second AZD1222 dose.

As DNA, the CDR3 is TGTGCCAGCAGTTCTCAGGCCGGCCTAGAAGCTTTCTTT. It encodes CASSSQAGLEAFF. This rearrangement joins TRBV11-2 to TRBJ1-1; D is uncertain. The germline V and J ends were trimmed by 6 bases and 8 bases, with 16 bases remaining between them. Germline lookup yields CDR1 SGHAT and CDR2 FQNNGV. The CDR3 spans 13 residues. Looking up the rest from reference TRBV11-2 and TRBJ1-1 gives the full variable domain: EAGVAQSPRYKIIEKRQSVAFWCNPISGHATLYWYQQILGQGPKLLIQFQNNGVVDDSQLPKDRFSAERLKGVDSTLKIQPAKLEDSAVYLCASSSQAGLEAFFGQGTRLTVV.